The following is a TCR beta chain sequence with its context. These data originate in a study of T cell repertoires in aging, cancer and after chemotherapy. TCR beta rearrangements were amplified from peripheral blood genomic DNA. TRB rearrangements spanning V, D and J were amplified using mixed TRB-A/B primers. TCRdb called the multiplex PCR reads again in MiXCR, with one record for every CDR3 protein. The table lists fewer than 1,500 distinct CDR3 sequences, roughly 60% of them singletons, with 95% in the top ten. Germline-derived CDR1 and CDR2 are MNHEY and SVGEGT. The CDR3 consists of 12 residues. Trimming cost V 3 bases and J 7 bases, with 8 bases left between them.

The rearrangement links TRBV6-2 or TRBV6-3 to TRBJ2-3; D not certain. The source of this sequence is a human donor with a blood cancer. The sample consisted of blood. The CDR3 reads CASSYARHTQYF. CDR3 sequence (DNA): TGTGCCAGCAGTTATGCCCGGCATACGCAGTATTTT.